This T cell receptor (beta chain) originates from a study of sequential checkpoint blockade in melanoma. Study information: First-line arms were nivolumab then ipilimumab, or the reverse, randomized 1:1. Maintenance nivolumab came after either treatment sequence.

Documented treatment: randomized to nivolumab then ipilimumab (arm A) or the reverse (arm B). DNA-damaging chemotherapy had not been given to any patient beforehand. PBMC sorting kept live CD3+CD8+ cells without CD19 or CD56. The data were produced by immunoSEQ multiplex PCR, yet TCRdb's version contains in-frame clones alone and is incomplete. In the table there are around 21,000 clones, roughly 82% of which are singletons. CDR1 and CDR2 (germline): SGHTA, FQGNSA. The germline V and J ends were trimmed by 3 bases and 6 bases, with 5 bases remaining between them. The CDR3 runs to 12 residues. This receptor was identified in a human donor with melanoma. Source: CD8+ T cells sorted from blood (inferred from file names), taken from a patient given nivolumab and ipilimumab in sequence. The chain joins TRBV7-2 to TRBJ2-2; D is unclear. CDR3: CASSFRAGELFF. For the CDR3, the DNA is TGTGCCAGCAGCTTTCGGGCCGGGGAGCTGTTTTTT.